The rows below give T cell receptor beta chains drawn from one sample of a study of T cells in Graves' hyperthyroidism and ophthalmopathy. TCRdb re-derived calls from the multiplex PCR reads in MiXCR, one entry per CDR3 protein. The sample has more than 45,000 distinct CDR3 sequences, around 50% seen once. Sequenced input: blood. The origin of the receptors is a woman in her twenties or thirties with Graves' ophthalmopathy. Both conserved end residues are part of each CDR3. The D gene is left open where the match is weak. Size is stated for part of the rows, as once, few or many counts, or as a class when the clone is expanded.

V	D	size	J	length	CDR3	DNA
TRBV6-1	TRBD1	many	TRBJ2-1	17	CASSDSGTGRRGGEQFF	TGTGCCAGCAGTGATTCGGGGACAGGCAGAAGAGGGGGGGAGCAGTTCTTC
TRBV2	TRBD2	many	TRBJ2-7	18	CASTDSGTSGGSSYEQYF	TGTGCCAGCACCGATTCCGGGACTAGCGGGGGGAGCTCCTACGAGCAGTACTTC
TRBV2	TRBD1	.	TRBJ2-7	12	CASRDRGYEQYF	TGTGCCAGCCGGGACAGGGGCTACGAGCAGTACTTC
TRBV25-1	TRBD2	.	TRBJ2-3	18	CASSALGLPGGRTDTQYF	TGTGCCAGCAGTGCCCTAGGACTACCGGGAGGACGAACAGATACGCAGTATTTT
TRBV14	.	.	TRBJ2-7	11	CASSQDRELYF	TGTGCCAGCAGCCAAGATAGGGAGCTGTACTTC
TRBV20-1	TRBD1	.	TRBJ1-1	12	CNANKQGTEAFF	TGCAATGCTAATAAACAGGGGACTGAAGCTTTCTTT
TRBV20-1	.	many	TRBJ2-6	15	CSARDPRSGANVLTF	TGCAGTGCTAGAGATCCCCGCTCTGGGGCCAACGTCCTGACTTTC
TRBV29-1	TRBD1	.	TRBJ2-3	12	CSGDRGSDTQYF	TGCAGCGGGGACAGGGGCTCAGATACGCAGTATTTT
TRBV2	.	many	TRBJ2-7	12	CASLFSVYEQYF	TGTGCCAGCCTGTTTAGCGTTTACGAGCAGTACTTC
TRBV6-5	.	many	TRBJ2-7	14	CASSPPGTPYEQYF	TGTGCCAGCAGTCCTCCCGGCACCCCCTACGAGCAGTACTTC
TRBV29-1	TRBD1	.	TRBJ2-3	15	CSVERDRGITDTQYF	TGCAGCGTTGAACGCGACAGGGGTATCACAGATACGCAGTATTTT